This TCR beta chain was sequenced during a study of radiation and T cells in renal cell carcinoma. From germline, CDR1 is LNHDA and CDR2 SQIVND (reference sequence). This CDR3 has 15 residues. V trimming: 5 bases; J trimming: 4 bases; junction bases outside the gene matches: 6. Treatment noted: treatment-naive control, cytoreductive nephrectomy. This renal cell carcinoma was of the clear cell type. Here immunoSEQ multiplex PCR was the method, and the copy in TCRdb shows in-frame clones only, minus some. The repertoire holds more than 15,000 clones, about three fifths seen once, with approximately 11% in the top ten.

The specimen comprised tumor tissue, sampled from a patient whose treatment was nephrectomy without radiotherapy. The V gene is TRBV19, the J gene TRBJ2-1; TRBD2 agrees at 9 bases. The source of this sequence is a man aged 45-65 years with renal cell carcinoma. CDR3 region: CASSAGTSLYNEQFF. In DNA form, the CDR3 reads TGTGCCAGTAGTGCCGGGACTAGCCTGTACAATGAGCAGTTCTTC. Complete variable domain (other parts from reference TRBV19 and TRBJ2-1): DGGITQSPKYLFRKEGQNVTLSCEQNLNHDAMYWYRQDPGQGLRLIYYSQIVNDFQKGDIAEGYSVSREKKESFPLTVTSAQKNPTAFYLCASSAGTSLYNEQFFGPGTRLTVL.